One and the same sample provided the 8 T cell receptor beta chains below, sequenced in a study of radiation and T cells in renal cell carcinoma. The method was immunoSEQ multiplex PCR; TCRdb's version includes in-frame clones alone and lacks a portion of them. The sample lists about 74,000 clones, 70% to 90% occurring once. This sample's time point: blood 4 weeks post-SBRT, at nephrectomy. Treatment reported: 15 Gy SBRT to primary tumor, nephrectomy 4 weeks later. The source was blood, collected from a patient whose treatment included radiotherapy and nephrectomy. The source is a woman in her seventies with renal cell carcinoma.

This clone was seen a few times. The genes are TRBV5-1 and TRBJ1-3; D gene uncertain. V was clipped by 0 bases and J by 0 bases, with 13 bases between them. Per germline, CDR1 SGHRS and CDR2 YFSETQ. The CDR3 sequence is 17 residues long. CDR3 protein: CASSLGRRTSSGNTIYF. The CDR3 DNA sequence: TGCGCCAGCAGCTTGGGCCGCAGGACCTCCTCTGGAAACACCATATATTTT.

The V gene is TRBV7-9, the J gene TRBJ1-1, with 12 bases matching TRBD1. V shed 5 bases and J 8 bases; nucleotides not matched to a gene: 6. This CDR3 has 14 residues. In germline, CDR1 is SEHNR, CDR2 FQNEAQ (reference sequence). CDR3 bases: TGTGCCAGCAGCCCTGCCGGGACAGGGGGCGAAGCTTTCTTT. Its protein is CASSPAGTGGEAFF.

The rearrangement joins TRBV6-6 to TRBJ2-7, with no clear D. V lost 2 bases and J lost 2, with 7 bases in between. CDR1 MNHNY and CDR2 SVGAGI come from the germline V gene (reference sequence). The length of the CDR3 is 13 residues. CDR3 coding DNA: TGTGCCAGCAGTTACCGTAGTACCTACGAGCAGTACTTC. As protein: CASSYRSTYEQYF.

This chain uses TRBV5-6 with TRBJ2-5, with 7 bases lining up with TRBD1. CDR3 length equals 14 residues. V trimming: 4 bases; J trimming: 5 bases; junction bases outside the gene matches: 8. CDR1 is SGHDT, CDR2 YYEEEE, per germline. The CDR3 loop is CASSGPQGPETQYF. CDR3 nucleotide sequence: TGTGCCAGCAGCGGCCCACAGGGGCCTGAGACCCAGTACTTC.

The CDR3 coding sequence is TGTGCCTGGAGCGCAATTAGGAGGGGGCTCAGCATGTATGGCTACACCTTC. Residues: CAWSAIRRGLSMYGYTF. The chain couples TRBV30 to TRBJ1-2; 7 nucleotides line up with TRBD1. Per germline, CDR1 GTSNPN and CDR2 SVGIG (reference sequence). This CDR3 region has 17 residues. J lost 5 bases, V lost 3 bases, and 18 bases had no gene match.

The chain combines TRBV5-1 with TRBJ2-5; possible D gene TRBD2, 7 bases. V lost 0 bases, J lost 9 bases, and 9 bases lay in between. Looked up from germline, CDR1 is SGHRS and CDR2 is YFSETQ. This CDR3 has 12 amino acids. In nucleotides, the CDR3 is TGCGCCAGCAGCTTGGCGGGGGGCTCCCAGTACTTC. It yields the protein CASSLAGGSQYF.

This rearrangement joins TRBV5-4 to TRBJ2-2; no clear D gene. V was clipped by 1 base and J by 5 bases, with 9 bases between them. The CDR3 length is 14 residues. Germline-derived CDR1 and CDR2 are SGHNT and YYREEE (reference sequence). The DNA of the CDR3 is TGTGCCAGCAGCTTGAGACTGGGAACCGGGGAGCTGTTTTTT. Translation: CASSLRLGTGELFF.

The rearrangement links TRBV7-6 to TRBJ1-1; D gene ambiguous. Looked up from germline, CDR1 is SGHVS and CDR2 is FNYEAQ. Trimming cost V 5 bases and J 2 bases, with 15 bases left between them. This CDR3 region has 15 residues. The CDR3 reads CASSPVWTGNTEAFF. As DNA, the CDR3 is TGTGCCAGCAGCCCGGTTTGGACGGGTAACACTGAAGCTTTCTTT.